Below are 2 T cell receptor beta chains sequenced from a single sample in a study of blood T cell repertoires in COVID-19. Using immunoSEQ multiplex PCR, the repertoire was profiled, and TCRdb retains in-frame clones only, with some absent. Here the sample spans some 330,000 clones, 80% to 90% being singletons. Sequences were obtained from PBMCs or T cells enriched from blood (not recorded which). All receptors come from a man aged 30 to 45 who had recovered from COVID-19.

This clone was seen more than once but under ten times. The chain couples TRBV11-2 to TRBJ1-6; D unclear. The CDR3 length is 15 residues. Germline V lookup: CDR1 SGHAT, CDR2 FQNNGV. V was shortened by 1 base and J by 3 bases, with 7 bases between the two germline ends. The CDR3 region is CASSLGRVYNSPLHF. CDR3 bases: TGTGCCAGCAGCTTAGGTCGAGTCTATAATTCACCCCTCCACTTT.

V gene TRBV6-5 combines with J gene TRBJ1-2, with TRBD1 matching 8 bases. V gave up 0 bases and J gave up 7 bases; unmatched junction bases: 10. In germline, CDR1 is MNHEY, CDR2 SVGAGI. The CDR3 loop spans 16 amino acids. CDR3 protein: CASSYSLQSGTGGYTF. CDR3 sequence (DNA): TGTGCCAGCAGTTACTCTCTCCAATCCGGGACAGGTGGCTACACCTTC.